The source of this T cell receptor beta chain is a study of blood T cell repertoires in COVID-19. V was trimmed by 1 base and J by 5 bases, leaving 8 bases between them. The CDR3 totals 13 residues. Assay used: immunoSEQ multiplex PCR; TCRdb lists only in-frame clones, some missing. The sample holds 90,000 to 140,000 clones, approximately 80% seen once. The TCR comes from a man older than 75 with acute or convalescent COVID-19. The sample was peripheral blood. The genes are TRBV12-3 or TRBV12-4 and TRBJ1-2; D remains unclear. CDR3 sequence: CASSLGQRYGYTF. CDR3 coding DNA: TGTGCCAGCAGTTTAGGGCAGAGGTATGGCTACACCTTC.